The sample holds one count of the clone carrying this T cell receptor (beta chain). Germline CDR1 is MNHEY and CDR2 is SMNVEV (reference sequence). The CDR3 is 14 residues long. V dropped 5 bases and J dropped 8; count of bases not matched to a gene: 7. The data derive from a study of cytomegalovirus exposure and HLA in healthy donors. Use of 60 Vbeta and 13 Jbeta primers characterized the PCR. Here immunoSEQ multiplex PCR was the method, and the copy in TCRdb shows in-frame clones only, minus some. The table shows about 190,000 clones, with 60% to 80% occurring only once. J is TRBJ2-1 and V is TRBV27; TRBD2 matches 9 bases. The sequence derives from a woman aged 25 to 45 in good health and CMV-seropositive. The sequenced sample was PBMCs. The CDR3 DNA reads TGTGCCAGCAGTAAGGTAGCGGGAGTATATGAGCAGTTCTTC. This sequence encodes CASSKVAGVYEQFF.